Listed below are T cell receptor beta chains from one sample, sequenced in a study of cytomegalovirus exposure and HLA in healthy donors. TCRdb's table, derived via immunoSEQ multiplex PCR, lists solely in-frame clones and lacks some. The sample lists 90,000 to 120,000 clones; about 80% were seen once. Sequenced: PBMCs. The receptors stem from a middle-aged woman in good health and CMV-seronegative. The CDR3 runs from the conserved cysteine through the conserved F or W. The D gene is left open where the match is weak. Part of the rows lack a size; the others show once, few, many or a class for expanded clones.

v_gene	abundance	j_gene	d_gene	CDR3nt	CDR3aa
TRBV9	-	TRBJ1-2	-	TGTGCCAGCAGCCCCAGATCCGGGAGTGGCTATGGCTACACCTTC	CASSPRSGSGYGYTF
TRBV9	-	TRBJ1-2	-	TGTGCCAGCAGCGTAGGGCAGGGCAAAGGGCATGGCTACACCTTC	CASSVGQGKGHGYTF
TRBV7-9	once	TRBJ2-7	TRBD2	TGTGCCAGCAGCTCCCGGGGGGACGAGCAGTACTTC	CASSSRGDEQYF
TRBV5-6	-	TRBJ1-1	-	TGTGCCAGCAGCTTGGCCTTGAAGGGGATGAACACTGAAGCTTTCTTT	CASSLALKGMNTEAFF
TRBV4-1	-	TRBJ1-6	TRBD1	TGCGCCAGCAGCCAAGATCGGGACAGGGTTTTATCATCCCTCCACTTT	CASSQDRDRVLSSLHF
TRBV30	-	TRBJ2-2	-	TGTGCCTGGAGTCTACCCTCCCGGGGTTACACCGGGGAGCTGTTTTTT	CAWSLPSRGYTGELFF
TRBV14	-	TRBJ2-1	TRBD2	TGTGCCAGCAGCCAGTCTACCGGGACTAGCTACCATGAGCAGTTCTTC	CASSQSTGTSYHEQFF
TRBV19	-	TRBJ1-4	-	TGTGCCAGCAGCTTACAGCGGACTTCCGAAAAACTGTTTTTT	CASSLQRTSEKLFF
TRBV4-3	-	TRBJ1-2	TRBD1	TGCGCCAGCAGCATACGACAGGGTGTTGGCTACACCTTC	CASSIRQGVGYTF
TRBV10-3	-	TRBJ2-1	-	TGTGCCATCAGATCCGACAATGAGCAGTTCTTC	CAIRSDNEQFF
TRBV19	-	TRBJ2-1	TRBD2	TGTGCCAGTAGTATCGGGACTAGAGACAATGAGCAGTTCTTC	CASSIGTRDNEQFF
TRBV18	-	TRBJ1-3	-	TGTGCCAGCTCACCGTCTAGGACAGCGAGCTCTGGAAACACCATATATTTT	CASSPSRTASSGNTIYF
TRBV5-1	once	TRBJ1-1	-	TGCGCCAGCAGGACATTCATGAACACTGAAGCTTTCTTT	CASRTFMNTEAFF
TRBV7-9	once	TRBJ2-1	TRBD1	TGTGCCAGCAGCTTAGAAACACAGGGGAATTATGAGCAGTTCTTC	CASSLETQGNYEQFF
TRBV29-1	-	TRBJ1-6	TRBD1	TGCAGCGTCGCGTCCGGGACAGGGTCCAATAATTCACCCCTCCACTTT	CSVASGTGSNNSPLHF
TRBV27	-	TRBJ2-7	TRBD1	TGTGCCAGCAGCTTCACAGGGGTCCTTTCCTACGAGCAGTACTTC	CASSFTGVLSYEQYF
TRBV5-6	-	TRBJ2-3	TRBD1	TGTGCCAGCAGCGGGGGGACAGGGACAGATACGCAGTATTTT	CASSGGTGTDTQYF
TRBV10-3	-	TRBJ1-1	-	TGTGCCATCAGTGATCACACCATGAACACTGAAGCTTTCTTT	CAISDHTMNTEAFF
TRBV27	once	TRBJ2-5	-	TGTGCCAGCAGTTTGAGACTAGAAGAGACCCAGTACTTC	CASSLRLEETQYF
TRBV5-5	few	TRBJ2-2	-	TGTGCCAGCAGCCCTAGACAGCGAGACACCGGGGAGCTGTTTTTT	CASSPRQRDTGELFF
TRBV5-4	-	TRBJ1-4	-	TGTGCCAGCAGCCTACAGGGCGGTGAAAAACTGTTTTTT	CASSLQGGEKLFF
TRBV28	once	TRBJ1-2	-	TGTGCCAGCAGTTTGGTAAGAGGGAAAATTGGCTACACCTTC	CASSLVRGKIGYTF
TRBV7-2	once	TRBJ1-1	TRBD1	TGTGCCAGCAGTTTACAGGGGGCCTGGGGCACTGAAGCTTTCTTT	CASSLQGAWGTEAFF
TRBV4-3	-	TRBJ2-2	-	TGCGCCAGCAGCCAAGACAGGAACACCGGGGAGCTGTTTTTT	CASSQDRNTGELFF
TRBV7-8	-	TRBJ1-5	-	TGTGCCAGCAGCTTAGAGGCCAGGGTAGGGAAGCCCCAGCATTTT	CASSLEARVGKPQHF
TRBV27	-	TRBJ2-2	-	TGTGCCAGCAGTGTATTCATGACCGGGGAGCTGTTTTTT	CASSVFMTGELFF
TRBV28	-	TRBJ2-7	-	TGTGCCAGCAGTTTACTAGGCCGGGGAACATTTGTCGAGCAGTACTTC	CASSLLGRGTFVEQYF
TRBV10-3	-	TRBJ1-1	-	TGTGCCATCAGTGCGGCGACAGCCCTGGTGAACACTGAAGCTTTCTTT	CAISAATALVNTEAFF
TRBV7-9	once	TRBJ2-4	TRBD1	TGTGCCAGCAGCTCGGGACAGAAAAACATTCAGTACTTC	CASSSGQKNIQYF
TRBV27	-	TRBJ1-5	-	TGTGCCAGCAGTCCTTGGGGCGGTATTCAGCCCCAGCATTTT	CASSPWGGIQPQHF
TRBV19	-	TRBJ2-4	TRBD1	TGTGCCAGTAGTCCCACAGGGGAGCTAGCCAAAAACATTCAGTACTTC	CASSPTGELAKNIQYF
TRBV5-1	few	TRBJ2-3	-	TGCGCCAGCAGCTTGCGGGAGCCCGGGGATACGCAGTATTTT	CASSLREPGDTQYF